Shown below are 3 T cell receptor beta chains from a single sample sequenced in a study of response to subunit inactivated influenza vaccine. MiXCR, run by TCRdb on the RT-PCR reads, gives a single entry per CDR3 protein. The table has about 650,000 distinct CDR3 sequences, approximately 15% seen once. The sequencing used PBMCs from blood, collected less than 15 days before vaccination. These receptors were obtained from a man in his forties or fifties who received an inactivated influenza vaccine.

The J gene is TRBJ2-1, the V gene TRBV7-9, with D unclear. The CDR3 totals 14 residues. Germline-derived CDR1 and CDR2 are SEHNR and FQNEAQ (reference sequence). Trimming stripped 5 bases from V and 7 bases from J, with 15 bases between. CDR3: CASSLALFGNEQFF. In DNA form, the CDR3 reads TGTGCCAGCAGCCTCGCCCTTTTTGGAAATGAGCAGTTCTTC.

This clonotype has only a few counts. The CDR3 sequence is CASSFGTENSPLHF. In DNA form, the CDR3 reads TGTGCCAGCAGTTTCGGGACAGAGAATTCACCCCTCCACTTT. V usage is TRBV6-2 or TRBV6-3 and J usage is TRBJ1-6, with 7 bases identical to TRBD1. After removal of 4 bases from V and 7 bases from J, the junction contained 4 bases not matched to a gene. This CDR3 has 14 amino acids. CDR1 and CDR2 from the germline V gene are MNHEY and SVGEGT.

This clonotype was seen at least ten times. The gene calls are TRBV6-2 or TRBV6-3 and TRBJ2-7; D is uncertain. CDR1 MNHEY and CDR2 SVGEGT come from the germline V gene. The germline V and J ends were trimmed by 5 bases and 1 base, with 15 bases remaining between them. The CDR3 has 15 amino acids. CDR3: CASSLSPDRSYEQYF. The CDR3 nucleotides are TGTGCCAGCAGTCTCTCCCCGGATCGATCCTACGAGCAGTACTTC.